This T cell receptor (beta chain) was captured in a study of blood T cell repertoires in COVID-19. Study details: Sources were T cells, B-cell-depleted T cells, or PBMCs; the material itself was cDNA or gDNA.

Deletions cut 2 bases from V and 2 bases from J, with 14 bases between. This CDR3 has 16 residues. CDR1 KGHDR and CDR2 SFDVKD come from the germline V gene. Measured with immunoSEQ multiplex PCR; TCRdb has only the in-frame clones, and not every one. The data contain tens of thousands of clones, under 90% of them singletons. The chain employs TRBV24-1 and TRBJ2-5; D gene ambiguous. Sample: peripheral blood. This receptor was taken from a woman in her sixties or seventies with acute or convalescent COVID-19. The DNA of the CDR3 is TGTGCCACCAGTGATTCCAGACAAGCACCACAAGAGACCCAGTACTTC. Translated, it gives CATSDSRQAPQETQYF.